This TCR beta chain was profiled in a study of vaccination and CD4 T cells after COVID-19. Overall study: At a median around 65 days (range 14 to 241) after dose two, post-vaccine samples were obtained.

An Oncomine TCR Beta short-read assay was used to sequence the DNA from cultured CD4+ T cells. TCRdb reanalysed the PCR reads using MiXCR and keeps one entry per CDR3 protein. There are about 7,600 distinct CDR3 sequences in the sample; 20% to 25% occur only once, and around a fifth lies in the top ten. This clonotype is medium-sized within its sample. Its cognate antigen is unknown. This CDR3 has 16 residues. The V end was cut by 2 bases, the J end by 8 bases, with 22 bases between. CDR1 and CDR2 from the germline V gene are DFQATT and SNEGSKA (reference sequence). Treatment denoted: approximately nine-day PBMC culture with coronavirus spike peptide pools or control peptides (ViraFEST assay).

V usage is TRBV20-1 and J usage is TRBJ2-1; D is possibly TRBD1 (6 bases). Source: CD4+ T cells from blood, cultured in vitro, taken after SARS-CoV-2 vaccination. This sequence was found in a human donor who had recovered from COVID-19. The CDR3 DNA sequence: TGCAGTGCTAGATCTGGCCTCCGAATACAGGGACATGAGCAGTTCTTC. The encoded protein is CSARSGLRIQGHEQFF.